Here is one T cell receptor (beta chain) with its context. Its antigen is still unknown. The data were obtained in a study of shared clonotypes between healthy human individuals. Findings of the study overall: Rarefaction revealed incomplete sorted-subset sequencing despite large depth.

This CDR3 is built from 13 residues. Deletions cut 4 bases from V and 6 bases from J, with 10 bases between. Germline values: CDR1 SGHRS, CDR2 YFSETQ. Replicate PCRs run on sorted subsets employed 200 ng DNA, some 33,000 T cell genomes. The repertoire was sequenced with immunoSEQ multiplex PCR; TCRdb's copy has only in-frame clones and lacks some. The repertoire includes some 1,100,000 clones, about 84% of them detected once, and approximately 0.52% sits in the top ten. The source material was memory CD4+ T cells from PBMCs. Specified subset: CD45RA-negative fraction. The rearrangement joins TRBV5-1 to TRBJ1-4; unclear D gene. This TCR derives from a man aged 18 to 29 in good health. Some clones in this sample may be carry-over from other donors' samples. CDR3 in amino acids: CASSPGFDEKLFF. In DNA, the CDR3 is TGCGCCAGCAGCCCGGGGTTTGATGAAAAACTGTTTTTT. Complete variable domain (other parts from reference TRBV5-1 and TRBJ1-4): KAGVTQTPRYLIKTRGQQVTLSCSPISGHRSVSWYQQTPGQGLQFLFEYFSETQRNKGNFPGRFSGRQFSNSRSEMNVSTLELGDSALYLCASSPGFDEKLFFGSGTQLSVL.